The 24 T cell receptor beta chains reported below all come from one sample, sequenced in a study of relationships among human T cell subsets. From mRNA, alpha and beta CDR3 regions were amplified using semiquantitative ARM-PCR. In ARM-PCR, communal superprimers followed tagged nested gene-specific primers for exponential amplification. Via MiXCR, TCRdb re-called the multiplex PCR reads, giving one row per CDR3 protein. The data show approximately 15,000 distinct CDR3 sequences, roughly 64% seen once. Sequenced: total T cells sorted from blood. The receptor set was obtained from a middle-aged man in good health.

This rearrangement joins TRBV28 to TRBJ2-7; tentatively, D is TRBD1 (6 bases). Germline V lookup: CDR1 MDHEN, CDR2 SYDVKM. Between the trimmed V and J ends, which lost 4 bases and 7 bases, there was a span of 23 bases. The CDR3 has 16 amino acids. CDR3 in DNA: TGTGCCAGCAGTTCAAACTCGAACAACAGGGCTCTAGAGCAGTACTTC. It yields the protein CASSSNSNNRALEQYF.

The V and J genes are TRBV29-1 and TRBJ2-1; D is ambiguous. This CDR3 spans 10 amino acids. Germline CDR1 is SQVTM and CDR2 is ANQGSEA. The V gene lost 7 bases and the J gene lost 5 bases, with 6 bases spanning the gap. CDR3 in DNA: TGCAGCGCCCAAAACAATGAGCAGTTCTTC. It is translated as CSAQNNEQFF.

The CDR3: CASSPHSGTNQPQHF. The CDR3 DNA sequence: TGTGCCAGCAGCCCCCATTCGGGGACCAATCAGCCCCAGCATTTT. V and J are TRBV11-2 and TRBJ1-5, with D possibly matching TRBD1 (5 bases). Germline V gives CDR1 SGHAT, CDR2 FQNNGV. V dropped 5 bases and J dropped 3 bases, with 14 bases sitting between them. The CDR3 runs 15 residues.

The chain couples TRBV28 to TRBJ2-3; D unclear. The germline CDR1 and CDR2 sequences are MDHEN and SYDVKM. V was pared by 3 bases and J by 3 bases, with 7 bases between. The CDR3 runs to 13 residues. The CDR3 is CASSFPKTDTQYF. CDR3 DNA: TGTGCCAGCAGTTTCCCTAAAACAGATACGCAGTATTTT.

In its sample, this clonotype was seen once. This chain uses TRBV5-5 with TRBJ2-1; 10 nucleotides match TRBD2. Germline CDR1 SGHKS, CDR2 YYEKEE (reference sequence). The CDR3 contains 18 residues. V was clipped by 2 bases and J by 8 bases; unmatched bases: 16. This chain's CDR3 is CASSLYPDLRLAGDEQFF. The CDR3 DNA sequence: TGTGCCAGCAGCTTATATCCGGACCTGCGACTAGCGGGTGATGAGCAGTTCTTC.

The chain employs TRBV30 and TRBJ2-1; a weak D match, TRBD1 (5 bases). V lost 5 bases and J 10 bases, leaving 21 bases between the germline ends. Germline V lookup: CDR1 GTSNPN, CDR2 SVGIG (reference sequence). The CDR3 contains 14 residues. This CDR3 is CAWGHPLPPFEQFF. The CDR3 coding sequence is TGTGCCTGGGGACACCCCCTTCCACCTTTCGAGCAGTTCTTC.

This rearrangement joins TRBV14 to TRBJ2-5; tentative D call: TRBD2 (6 bases). The CDR3 covers 18 residues. V was trimmed by 0 bases and J by 5 bases, leaving 22 bases between them. Germline V lookup: CDR1 SGHDN, CDR2 FVKESK. The CDR3 bases are TGTGCCAGCAGCCAAGAATTCGAGGCGGGACCCTCATCTGAGACCCAGTACTTC. Translated: CASSQEFEAGPSSETQYF.

CDR3 coding DNA: TGTGCCAGCAGCGCCTCGGAGACCCAGTACTTC. Translation: CASSASETQYF. The chain links TRBV7-9 to TRBJ2-5, with D unclear. The ends were cut back, 5 bases at V and 5 bases at J, with 6 bases in the middle. Germline loops: CDR1 SEHNR, CDR2 FQNEAQ (reference sequence). This CDR3 contains 11 residues.

The chain links TRBV27 to TRBJ2-1; a weak D match, TRBD2 (6 bases). Germline V gene data show CDR1 as MNHEY and CDR2 as SMNVEV (reference sequence). The germline V and J ends were trimmed by 10 bases and 4 bases, with 11 bases remaining between them. The CDR3 totals 12 residues. The CDR3 reads CATGDGYNEQFF. For the CDR3, the DNA is TGTGCCACGGGGGACGGTTACAATGAGCAGTTCTTC.

This chain uses TRBV10-2 with TRBJ1-2; D remains unclear. V was trimmed by 3 bases and J by 4 bases, leaving 12 bases between them. The CDR3 extends over 14 amino acids. Germline CDR1 reads WSHSY; CDR2 reads SAAADI. CDR3 DNA sequence: TGCGCCAGCAGTGAATCAGGACGAGTCTATGGCTACACCTTC. Residues: CASSESGRVYGYTF.

In DNA, the CDR3 is TGTGCCAGCAGGGCTCCGGGACAGGGAATCCCCTCCTACGAGCAGTACTTC. Translating it yields CASRAPGQGIPSYEQYF. The J gene is TRBJ2-7, the V gene TRBV11-2, with 9 bases identical to TRBD1. The CDR3 totals 17 residues. Per the germline V gene, CDR1 is SGHAT and CDR2 is FQNNGV. Losses at the gene ends were 6 bases for V and 0 bases for J; bases not matched to a gene: 12.

The rearrangement links TRBV5-1 to TRBJ2-7, with D perhaps matching TRBD2 (5 bases). V was shortened by 10 bases and J by 1 base, with 15 bases between the two germline ends. The V gene's germline CDR1 is SGHRS and CDR2 YFSETQ. The CDR3 length is 13 residues. This chain's CDR3 is CARMGEVSYEQYF. The CDR3 DNA is TGCGCCCGAATGGGAGAGGTTTCCTACGAGCAGTACTTC.

V gene TRBV19 combines with J gene TRBJ2-2, with TRBD2 matching 9 bases. Germline assignment: CDR1 LNHDA and CDR2 SQIVND (reference sequence). This CDR3 contains 15 residues. V trimming: 7 bases; J trimming: 4 bases; junction bases outside the gene matches: 7. CDR3 in amino acids: CASIPSSGVTGELFF. CDR3 bases: TGTGCCAGTATCCCTTCTAGCGGGGTCACCGGGGAGCTGTTTTTT. Combining the CDR3 with reference TRBV19 and TRBJ2-2 gives the whole variable domain DGGITQSPKYLFRKEGQNVTLSCEQNLNHDAMYWYRQDPGQGLRLIYYSQIVNDFQKGDIAEGYSVSREKKESFPLTVTSAQKNPTAFYLCASIPSSGVTGELFFGEGSRLTVL.

This rearrangement joins TRBV6-6 to TRBJ2-1; D may correspond to TRBD1 or TRBD2 (5 bases each). Germline CDR1 and CDR2: MNHNY and SVGAGI (reference sequence). V was shortened by 2 bases and J by 1 base, with 9 bases between the two germline ends. The CDR3 is made up of 15 amino acids. In DNA form, the CDR3 reads TGTGCCAGCAGTTACGGGACGAGATCCTACAATGAGCAGTTCTTC. It translates to CASSYGTRSYNEQFF.

This chain links TRBV12-3 or TRBV12-4 with TRBJ2-1; TRBD2 matches at 9 bases. Trimming at V came to 5 bases and at J to 4 bases, leaving 6 bases not matched to a gene. The CDR3 has 15 residues. CDR3: CASSPPSGGYNEQFF. DNA for the CDR3: TGTGCCAGCAGTCCCCCCAGCGGGGGGTACAATGAGCAGTTCTTC.

J is TRBJ2-3 and V is TRBV20-1, with 11 bases aligning to TRBD2. This CDR3 comprises 14 residues. V was pared by 6 bases and J by 4 bases, with 6 bases of the junction left unmatched. Germline V gives CDR1 DFQATT, CDR2 SNEGSKA (reference sequence). CDR3 DNA: TGCAGTGCCTCCACTAGCGGGGGAGCAGATACGCAGTATTTT. It specifies CSASTSGGADTQYF.

This chain links TRBV28 with TRBJ2-3; TRBD2 matches at 7 bases. This CDR3 is built from 15 residues. The V gene's germline CDR1 is MDHEN and CDR2 SYDVKM. The trim removed 6 bases at V and 3 bases at J, leaving 9 bases unmatched. The DNA for the CDR3 is TGTGCCAGCAGCCGAAGCGGGGACGGGACAGATACGCAGTATTTT. The encoded protein is CASSRSGDGTDTQYF. The whole variable domain, filled in from reference TRBV28 and TRBJ2-3, reads DVKVTQSSRYLVKRTGEKVFLECVQDMDHENMFWYRQDPGLGLRLIYFSYDVKMKEKGDIPEGYSVSREKKERFSLILESASTNQTSMYLCASSRSGDGTDTQYFGPGTRLTVL.

The rearrangement links TRBV11-2 to TRBJ2-5; D perhaps matches TRBD1 (6 bases). The CDR3 is 16 amino acids. The V end was cut by 5 bases, the J end by 2 bases, with 18 bases between. Germline V gives CDR1 SGHAT, CDR2 FQNNGV. CDR3 nucleotides: TGTGCCAGCAGCCCCAGGGGCAGGGTTCGACAAGAGACCCAGTACTTC. This encodes CASSPRGRVRQETQYF.

This clonotype was observed a handful of times. This rearrangement joins TRBV2 to TRBJ2-1; TRBD1 is a possible D gene (5 bases). From germline, CDR1 is SNHLY and CDR2 FYNNEI. This CDR3 is 15 amino acids long. Trimming pared 8 bases from V and 3 bases from J, leaving 17 bases between. CDR3 nucleotide sequence: TGTGCCAGCGTCAAGGGGAAGGCAAGCTACAATGAGCAGTTCTTC. Translated: CASVKGKASYNEQFF.

The chain uses TRBV7-2 and TRBJ2-3; 9 nucleotides agree with TRBD2. The CDR3 consists of 15 residues. Per the germline V gene, CDR1 is SGHTA and CDR2 is FQGNSA. The V segment lost 2 bases and the J segment 5 bases; nucleotides outside the gene matches: 5. The CDR3 is CASSLLSRGGDTQYF. The CDR3 DNA reads TGTGCCAGCAGCTTACTTTCGCGGGGGGGAGATACGCAGTATTTT.

The chain couples TRBV11-2 to TRBJ2-2; TRBD1 matches at 7 bases. Unmatched junction bases numbered 12, after V lost 5 bases and J lost 6 bases. The CDR3 contains 16 residues. CDR1 and CDR2 (germline): SGHAT, FQNNGV. The chain's CDR3 is CASSQTTGNPAGELFF. CDR3 DNA: TGTGCCAGCAGCCAAACGACAGGGAATCCCGCCGGGGAGCTGTTTTTT.

The V and J genes are TRBV28 and TRBJ2-7; 8 nucleotides line up with TRBD2. Germline V gives CDR1 MDHEN, CDR2 SYDVKM. The ends lost 5 bases at V and 4 bases at J; junction bases unmatched: 7. The CDR3 totals 14 residues. As DNA, the CDR3 is TGTGCCAGCAGTCCAGCGGGAGCCGGATACGAGCAGTACTTC. Residues: CASSPAGAGYEQYF.

The gene calls are TRBV14 and TRBJ2-1; D perhaps matches TRBD1 (6 bases). The CDR3 runs to 13 residues. Trimming pared 1 base from V and 14 bases from J, leaving 15 bases between. Germline lookup yields CDR1 SGHDN and CDR2 FVKESK. The CDR3 DNA follows: TGTGCCAGCAGCCAAGTAACCCAGGGGCGTAAGTTCTTC. It encodes CASSQVTQGRKFF.

Only one count was recorded for this clonotype. The CDR3: CASSPSRSTDTQYF. The CDR3 region has the DNA TGCGCCAGCAGCCCGTCGAGGAGCACAGATACGCAGTATTTT. This chain connects TRBV4-1 to TRBJ2-3; no definite D call. The germline V gene encodes CDR1 MGHRA and CDR2 YSYEKL. Between the trimmed V and J ends, which lost 4 bases and 0 bases, there was a span of 8 bases. The CDR3 consists of 14 residues.